This T cell receptor (beta chain) is from a study of blood T cell repertoires in COVID-19. Study information: Acute and convalescent COVID-19 specimens originated in the United States, Italy and Spain. T cells, B-cell-depleted T cells, or PBMCs provided the cDNA or gDNA that served as material.

In the authors' workflow: It was from reference gene primer amplification that nucleated cell counts were estimated. Using immunoSEQ multiplex PCR, the repertoire was profiled, and TCRdb retains in-frame clones only, with some absent. V and J calls and clone size follow that table, whereas D and trimming were derived from the DNA. The table lists more than 200,000 clones, around nine tenths of them singletons, with around 2.9% in the top ten. This clone was found a few times. The germline V and J ends were trimmed by 0 bases and 4 bases, with 12 bases remaining between them. The CDR3 has 15 residues. The germline gives CDR1 ENHRY, CDR2 SYGVKD.

This TCR was sampled from a woman aged 55-70 years with acute or convalescent COVID-19. Sequenced: peripheral blood. The J gene is TRBJ1-2, the V gene TRBV10-3; TRBD1 is a possible D gene (6 bases). The CDR3 nucleotides are TGTGCCATCAGTGAGTCGGGGGCGTCCTCCTATGGCTACACCTTC. This sequence encodes CAISESGASSYGYTF.